The 11 T cell receptor beta chains given below trace back to one sample, sequenced in a study of blood T cells in healthy people across ages. The use of a sample-barcoded 5' primer and a J-beta primer mix characterized a second PCR of about 6 to 12 cycles. One entry per CDR3 protein, called by TCRdb with MiXCR from the 5' RACE reads. In the table there are 1,800,000 or so distinct CDR3 sequences, about two fifths of which are singletons. Sequencing used blood. Receptors originate from a human donor in good health.

The table lists this clonotype with a count of one. The genes are TRBV4-3 and TRBJ2-7; 7 nucleotides line up with TRBD2. The germline V gene has CDR1 LGHNA and CDR2 YSLEER. The V gene end was trimmed by 3 bases and the J gene end by 0 bases; junction bases not matched to a gene: 5. This CDR3 has 15 residues. The CDR3 DNA reads TGCGCCAGCAGCCAGCTAGCGGCTAGCTCCTACGAGCAGTACTTC. Translated, it gives CASSQLAASSYEQYF.

The chain joins TRBV27 to TRBJ2-6; no definite D call. Germline V lookup: CDR1 MNHEY, CDR2 SMNVEV (reference sequence). V gave up 5 bases and J gave up 4 bases, with 9 bases separating them. This CDR3 is built from 14 residues. CDR3 bases: TGTGCCAGCAGTCCCGTTCGGGGGGCCAACGTCCTGACTTTC. Protein: CASSPVRGANVLTF.

The rearrangement joins TRBV5-1 to TRBJ2-6; no reliable D call. Trimming stripped 0 bases from V and 8 bases from J, with 9 bases between. CDR1 and CDR2 from the germline V gene are SGHRS and YFSETQ. The CDR3 length is 14 residues. The CDR3 DNA reads as TGCGCCAGCAGCTTGGAACCCGTGTCCAACGTCCTGACTTTC. Residues: CASSLEPVSNVLTF.

The V and J genes are TRBV29-1 and TRBJ2-5; 13 nucleotides match TRBD2. CDR1 SQVTM and CDR2 ANQGSEA come from the germline V gene. V gave up 7 bases and J gave up 4 bases; unmatched junction bases: 6. The CDR3 loop spans 14 amino acids. CDR3 coding DNA: TGCAGCGCCGGGACTAGCGGGGTTCTAGAGACCCAGTACTTC. Amino acids: CSAGTSGVLETQYF.

The genes are TRBV6-5 and TRBJ1-1, with D unclear. V lost 2 bases and J 2 bases, leaving 6 bases between the germline ends. The CDR3 is 13 residues long. The V gene's germline CDR1 is MNHEY and CDR2 SVGAGI. In DNA form, the CDR3 reads TGTGCCAGCAGTTACGGGTACAACACTGAAGCTTTCTTT. It specifies CASSYGYNTEAFF.

The chain employs TRBV20-1 and TRBJ1-2; D gene uncertain. The CDR3 runs to 16 residues. V dropped 1 base and J dropped 7 bases, with 22 bases sitting between them. The germline V gene encodes CDR1 DFQATT and CDR2 SNEGSKA (reference sequence). DNA of the CDR3: TGCAGTGCTAGAGTCCCTTCTCAGGAGAGTGGAAGTGGCTACACCTTC. As protein: CSARVPSQESGSGYTF.

The table lists this clonotype with a count of one. An end of the junction does not agree with germline; a read error may underlie this. This sequence joins TRBV7-2 and TRBJ2-7; D not certain. The CDR3 contains 12 residues. Germline CDR1 is SGHTA and CDR2 is FQGNSA. CDR3 coding DNA: TGTGCCTGCAGCCACTTGGCCTACGAGCAGTACTTC. Protein sequence: CACSHLAYEQYF.

There are many counts of this clonotype. The genes are TRBV7-9 and TRBJ1-2, with 8 bases matching TRBD1. Per germline, CDR1 SEHNR and CDR2 FQNEAQ (reference sequence). The V segment lost 5 bases and the J segment 5 bases; nucleotides outside the gene matches: 4. The CDR3 is made up of 13 amino acids. The CDR3 here is CASSPGQAYGYTF. Written as DNA, the CDR3 is TGTGCCAGCAGCCCGGGACAGGCATATGGCTACACCTTC.

This clonotype was seen more than once but under ten times. This sequence joins TRBV29-1 and TRBJ1-2, with TRBD1 matching 8 bases. The CDR3 spans 15 residues. J was trimmed by 1 base and V by 4 bases; bases with no gene match: 8. The germline CDR1 and CDR2 sequences are SQVTM and ANQGSEA. CDR3 coding DNA: TGCAGCGTTGCCGAGGACAGGGATTTTAACTATGGCTACACCTTC. Amino acids: CSVAEDRDFNYGYTF.

The V gene is TRBV12-3 or TRBV12-4, the J gene TRBJ2-4; 10 positions agree with TRBD1. The trim removed 6 bases at V and 1 base at J, leaving 12 bases unmatched. This CDR3 spans 18 amino acids. DNA for the CDR3: TGTGCCAGCAGCAACGGACAGGGGGTTTTAGGGGCCAAAAACATTCAGTACTTC. This translates into CASSNGQGVLGAKNIQYF.

At least ten counts were recorded for this clonotype. The chain recombines TRBV5-1 with TRBJ1-6, with D perhaps matching TRBD1 (5 bases). The CDR3 totals 14 residues. Germline lookup yields CDR1 SGHRS and CDR2 YFSETQ. Trimming took 0 bases from V and 10 from J, leaving 11 bases between them. The CDR3 DNA is TGCGCCAGCAGCTTGGAGGGCAGGGACTCACCCCTCCACTTT. This codes for CASSLEGRDSPLHF.